This T cell receptor (beta chain) was recorded in a study of vaccination effects on CD4 cells after COVID-19. Some clones are missing from TCRdb's copy, which holds only in-frame ones; the method was immunoSEQ multiplex PCR. The table lists some 74,000 clones, around 81% of them singletons. Unmatched junction bases numbered 1, after V lost 6 bases and J lost 11 bases. The CDR3 runs 11 residues. In germline, CDR1 is SNHLY, CDR2 FYNNEI. Prior to sequencing, the ViraFEST assay stimulated PBMC with viral peptide pools, which expanded the antigen-specific CD4+ T cells. Researchers isolated CD4+ T cells once less than 13 days of culture had elapsed. Two-dose BNT162b2 or mRNA-1273 vaccination was given to participants. This clone was seen only a few times. Antigen: not known.

The source is a human donor who received a COVID-19 vaccine. The sample in question was CD4+ T cells from PBMCs cultured with HCoV-229E spike peptides, obtained after COVID-19 vaccination. This chain links TRBV2 with TRBJ1-6; TRBD1 matches 7 bases. Here the CDR3 DNA reads TGTGCCAGCAGGACAGGGACACCCCTCCACTTT. This translates into CASRTGTPLHF.